This is a list of T cell receptor beta chains from one sample in a study of patients and donors after allogeneic stem cell transplantation. TCRdb ran MiXCR on the RT-PCR reads and lists one entry per CDR3 protein. The sample carries 900,000 to 1,000,000 distinct CDR3 sequences, more than 15% recorded once. The sequenced material came from blood, either unsorted or a sorted T cell fraction (not recorded which). Receptor source: a human donor who was either an allogeneic HSCT recipient or a stem cell or donor lymphocyte infusion donor (not recorded which). It is not recorded whose cells these are; they may come from a transplant donor. Both conserved end residues are part of each CDR3. Each record gives: V gene, clone size, J gene, D gene, CDR3 protein, CDR3 DNA. A D gene is named only where the DNA matches it firmly. Size is omitted from some rows. Given values are once, few, many or a class for expanded clones.

v_gene: TRBV5-1
abundance: few
j_gene: TRBJ2-3
d_gene: TRBD2
CDR3aa: CASWLGRDRDTQYF
CDR3nt: TGCGCCAGCTGGCTTGGGAGGGACCGAGATACGCAGTATTTT

v_gene: TRBV12-3/TRBV12-4
abundance: many
j_gene: TRBJ2-1
d_gene: .
CDR3aa: CASSLANRVFGQFF
CDR3nt: TGTGCCAGCAGTTTAGCGAACAGGGTATTTGGGCAGTTCTTC

v_gene: TRBV29-1
abundance: few
j_gene: TRBJ2-3
d_gene: TRBD1
CDR3aa: CSVTFPGQGITDTQYF
CDR3nt: TGCAGCGTTACCTTTCCGGGACAGGGGATCACAGATACGCAGTATTTT

v_gene: TRBV20-1
abundance: few
j_gene: TRBJ1-1
d_gene: TRBD1
CDR3aa: CSARSGGRTEAFF
CDR3nt: TGCAGTGCTAGATCAGGGGGGAGGACTGAAGCTTTCTTT

v_gene: TRBV12-3/TRBV12-4
abundance: .
j_gene: TRBJ2-5
d_gene: .
CDR3aa: CASKMTAQETQYF
CDR3nt: TGTGCCAGCAAAATGACAGCCCAAGAGACCCAGTACTTC

v_gene: TRBV6-2/TRBV6-3
abundance: .
j_gene: TRBJ1-4
d_gene: .
CDR3aa: CASSRYRDGTTNEKLFF
CDR3nt: TGTGCCAGCAGTAGGTACCGCGACGGAACAACTAATGAAAAACTGTTTTTT

v_gene: TRBV5-1
abundance: few
j_gene: TRBJ2-1
d_gene: TRBD2
CDR3aa: CASSPGTSLGQFF
CDR3nt: TGCGCCAGCAGCCCCGGGACTAGCTTGGGGCAGTTCTTC

v_gene: TRBV12-3/TRBV12-4
abundance: .
j_gene: TRBJ2-1
d_gene: .
CDR3aa: CASSLQGTEQFF
CDR3nt: TGTGCCAGCAGTCTACAGGGAACTGAGCAGTTCTTC

v_gene: TRBV4-3
abundance: few
j_gene: TRBJ2-1
d_gene: TRBD2
CDR3aa: CASSQGLAGGSSYNEQFF
CDR3nt: TGCGCCAGCAGCCAAGGACTAGCGGGGGGAAGCTCCTACAATGAGCAGTTCTTC

v_gene: TRBV3-1
abundance: .
j_gene: TRBJ2-1
d_gene: .
CDR3aa: CASSQEGGQFF
CDR3nt: TGTGCCAGCAGCCAAGAGGGGGGGCAGTTCTTC

v_gene: TRBV12-3/TRBV12-4
abundance: many
j_gene: TRBJ2-3
d_gene: TRBD2
CDR3aa: CASSLDKGLAGATDTQYF
CDR3nt: TGTGCCAGCAGTTTGGATAAGGGGCTAGCGGGGGCCACAGATACGCAGTATTTT

v_gene: TRBV20-1
abundance: few
j_gene: TRBJ1-5
d_gene: TRBD1
CDR3aa: CSARVSGTGVFRSGQPQHF
CDR3nt: TGCAGTGCTAGAGTTTCCGGGACAGGGGTCTTCCGTTCGGGTCAGCCCCAGCATTTT

v_gene: TRBV4-2
abundance: .
j_gene: TRBJ2-5
d_gene: TRBD2
CDR3aa: CASSQGQSLAGLADQETQYF
CDR3nt: TGTGCCAGCAGCCAAGGGCAGAGTCTCGCGGGACTAGCGGACCAAGAGACCCAGTACTTC

v_gene: TRBV7-9
abundance: .
j_gene: TRBJ2-7
d_gene: TRBD2
CDR3aa: CASSLVASGGFDEQYF
CDR3nt: TGTGCCAGCAGCTTAGTTGCTAGCGGGGGTTTCGACGAGCAGTACTTC

v_gene: TRBV5-1
abundance: many
j_gene: TRBJ1-4
d_gene: TRBD1
CDR3aa: CASSSGTANEKLFF
CDR3nt: TGCGCCAGCAGCTCCGGGACAGCTAATGAAAAACTGTTTTTT

v_gene: TRBV21-1
abundance: .
j_gene: TRBJ2-7
d_gene: .
CDR3aa: CGVWEQYF
CDR3nt: TGTGGGGTCTGGGAGCAGTACTTC

v_gene: TRBV7-3
abundance: .
j_gene: TRBJ1-1
d_gene: TRBD1
CDR3aa: CASSEGQWNTEAFF
CDR3nt: TGTGCCAGCAGCGAGGGACAGTGGAACACTGAAGCTTTCTTT

v_gene: TRBV19
abundance: .
j_gene: TRBJ2-1
d_gene: TRBD1
CDR3aa: CATTEGTGGNEQFF
CDR3nt: TGTGCCACCACCGAGGGGACAGGGGGGAATGAGCAGTTCTTC

v_gene: TRBV7-9
abundance: few
j_gene: TRBJ2-1
d_gene: .
CDR3aa: CASSLVTTPYNEQFF
CDR3nt: TGTGCCAGCAGCTTAGTTACGACCCCCTACAATGAGCAGTTCTTC

v_gene: TRBV18
abundance: few
j_gene: TRBJ2-1
d_gene: .
CDR3aa: CASSPQTGEQFF
CDR3nt: TGTGCCAGCTCACCACAAACGGGTGAGCAGTTCTTC

v_gene: TRBV5-1
abundance: few
j_gene: TRBJ2-3
d_gene: TRBD2
CDR3aa: CASSRGAGERRDTQYF
CDR3nt: TGCGCCAGCAGCAGGGGAGCGGGGGAACGTCGAGATACGCAGTATTTT

v_gene: TRBV5-6
abundance: .
j_gene: TRBJ1-1
d_gene: .
CDR3aa: CASSTSLTEAFF
CDR3nt: TGTGCCAGCAGCACCAGTCTCACTGAAGCTTTCTTT

v_gene: TRBV30
abundance: .
j_gene: TRBJ2-5
d_gene: .
CDR3aa: CAWKGGQETQYF
CDR3nt: TGTGCCTGGAAAGGGGGCCAAGAGACCCAGTACTTC

v_gene: TRBV18
abundance: .
j_gene: TRBJ1-1
d_gene: .
CDR3aa: CASSPKQPNTEAFF
CDR3nt: TGTGCCAGCTCACCAAAACAGCCGAACACTGAAGCTTTCTTT

v_gene: TRBV20-1
abundance: few
j_gene: TRBJ2-1
d_gene: TRBD2
CDR3aa: CSARIGLESEQFF
CDR3nt: TGCAGTGCCAGGATCGGACTAGAGTCTGAGCAGTTCTTC

v_gene: TRBV7-8
abundance: .
j_gene: TRBJ2-3
d_gene: .
CDR3aa: CASSLAYSPYKPDTQYF
CDR3nt: TGTGCCAGCAGCTTAGCGTACTCCCCTTATAAGCCCGATACGCAGTATTTT

v_gene: TRBV9
abundance: few
j_gene: TRBJ1-4
d_gene: .
CDR3aa: CASSVESGGNEKLFF
CDR3nt: TGTGCCAGCAGCGTAGAATCCGGGGGGAATGAAAAACTGTTTTTT

v_gene: TRBV4-1
abundance: few
j_gene: TRBJ2-1
d_gene: .
CDR3aa: CASSLPARRGRGGEQFF
CDR3nt: TGCGCCAGCAGCCTACCCGCTCGTAGAGGCCGAGGGGGTGAGCAGTTCTTC

v_gene: TRBV4-1
abundance: .
j_gene: TRBJ2-7
d_gene: .
CDR3aa: CASSHVYLRESYEQYF
CDR3nt: TGCGCCAGCAGCCATGTCTATCTCCGGGAATCCTACGAGCAGTACTTC

v_gene: TRBV24-1
abundance: .
j_gene: TRBJ2-2
d_gene: TRBD1
CDR3aa: CATSDAGTGINTGELFF
CDR3nt: TGTGCCACCAGTGATGCCGGGACAGGGATAAACACCGGGGAGCTGTTTTTT

v_gene: TRBV4-1
abundance: .
j_gene: TRBJ2-7
d_gene: .
CDR3aa: CASSQDIGAVSYEQYF
CDR3nt: TGCGCCAGCAGCCAAGATATCGGAGCTGTCTCCTACGAGCAGTACTTC

v_gene: TRBV12-3/TRBV12-4
abundance: few
j_gene: TRBJ1-1
d_gene: TRBD1
CDR3aa: CASSLRQGVAAFF
CDR3nt: TGTGCCAGCAGTTTAAGACAGGGGGTAGCTGCTTTCTTT

v_gene: TRBV5-1
abundance: few
j_gene: TRBJ2-1
d_gene: .
CDR3aa: CASSGIAGNEQFF
CDR3nt: TGCGCCAGCAGCGGGATAGCAGGGAATGAGCAGTTCTTC

v_gene: TRBV6-5
abundance: few
j_gene: TRBJ2-5
d_gene: TRBD1
CDR3aa: CASSLTGGAETQYF
CDR3nt: TGTGCCAGCAGTTTAACAGGGGGAGCGGAGACCCAGTACTTC

v_gene: TRBV20-1
abundance: few
j_gene: TRBJ2-3
d_gene: .
CDR3aa: CSARGRQALSTDTQYF
CDR3nt: TGCAGTGCTAGAGGTAGACAAGCGCTTAGCACAGATACGCAGTATTTT

v_gene: TRBV6-5
abundance: .
j_gene: TRBJ2-7
d_gene: .
CDR3aa: CASSYRSGGPYEQYF
CDR3nt: TGTGCCAGCAGTTACCGCTCGGGTGGTCCCTACGAGCAGTACTTC

v_gene: TRBV3-1
abundance: .
j_gene: TRBJ2-7
d_gene: .
CDR3aa: CASSDRGGYEQYF
CDR3nt: TGTGCCAGCAGCGACCGTGGAGGATACGAGCAGTACTTC

v_gene: TRBV12-3/TRBV12-4
abundance: .
j_gene: TRBJ2-5
d_gene: TRBD2
CDR3aa: CASSFPAGGQETQYF
CDR3nt: TGTGCCAGCAGTTTTCCAGCGGGGGGCCAAGAGACCCAGTACTTC

v_gene: TRBV9
abundance: .
j_gene: TRBJ2-7
d_gene: .
CDR3aa: CASSVEGGIPAEQYF
CDR3nt: TGTGCCAGCAGCGTAGAAGGCGGGATACCGGCCGAGCAGTACTTC

v_gene: TRBV5-6
abundance: few
j_gene: TRBJ2-2
d_gene: .
CDR3aa: CAGGEVSNTGELFF
CDR3nt: TGTGCCGGAGGAGAGGTCTCGAACACCGGGGAGCTGTTTTTT

v_gene: TRBV20-1
abundance: .
j_gene: TRBJ2-7
d_gene: TRBD2
CDR3aa: CSARDRTSLHYEQYF
CDR3nt: TGCAGTGCTAGAGATCGGACTAGCCTTCACTACGAGCAGTACTTC

v_gene: TRBV5-1
abundance: .
j_gene: TRBJ2-1
d_gene: .
CDR3aa: CASSSEGNSYNEQFF
CDR3nt: TGCGCCAGCAGCTCAGAGGGAAACTCCTACAATGAGCAGTTCTTC

v_gene: TRBV20-1
abundance: few
j_gene: TRBJ2-5
d_gene: .
CDR3aa: CSADSEETQYF
CDR3nt: TGCAGTGCCGACAGCGAAGAGACCCAGTACTTC

v_gene: TRBV5-1
abundance: .
j_gene: TRBJ2-7
d_gene: TRBD2
CDR3aa: CASKTGGAPQEQYF
CDR3nt: TGCGCCAGCAAAACCGGGGGGGCCCCTCAGGAGCAGTACTTC

v_gene: TRBV27
abundance: few
j_gene: TRBJ1-6
d_gene: TRBD1
CDR3aa: CASSSKTGGSTYNSPLHF
CDR3nt: TGTGCCAGCAGTTCCAAAACAGGGGGGAGTACCTATAATTCACCCCTCCACTTT

v_gene: TRBV4-3
abundance: .
j_gene: TRBJ1-2
d_gene: .
CDR3aa: CASSQSRESNYGYTF
CDR3nt: TGCGCCAGCAGCCAATCAAGGGAGTCAAACTATGGCTACACCTTC

v_gene: TRBV25-1
abundance: .
j_gene: TRBJ2-7
d_gene: TRBD2
CDR3aa: CASSEGTSGTYEQYF
CDR3nt: TGTGCCAGCAGTGAAGGGACTAGCGGGACCTACGAGCAGTACTTC

v_gene: TRBV4-1
abundance: few
j_gene: TRBJ2-1
d_gene: .
CDR3aa: CASSQDPPGTTHEQFF
CDR3nt: TGCGCCAGCAGCCAAGATCCCCCCGGGACAACCCATGAGCAGTTCTTC

v_gene: TRBV24-1
abundance: few
j_gene: TRBJ1-1
d_gene: .
CDR3aa: CATSDKVGGNTEAFF
CDR3nt: TGTGCCACCAGTGACAAGGTCGGGGGGAACACTGAAGCTTTCTTT

v_gene: TRBV9
abundance: .
j_gene: TRBJ2-2
d_gene: .
CDR3aa: CASSATQGNTGELFF
CDR3nt: TGTGCCAGCAGCGCTACACAGGGTAACACCGGGGAGCTGTTTTTT

v_gene: TRBV12-3/TRBV12-4
abundance: .
j_gene: TRBJ1-2
d_gene: .
CDR3aa: CASRLGGGYGYTF
CDR3nt: TGTGCCAGCAGGCTCGGAGGGGGCTATGGCTACACCTTC

v_gene: TRBV12-3/TRBV12-4
abundance: .
j_gene: TRBJ1-5
d_gene: .
CDR3aa: CASSSLGTRAQPQHF
CDR3nt: TGTGCCAGCAGTTCGTTGGGGACCCGGGCCCAGCCCCAGCATTTT

v_gene: TRBV30
abundance: .
j_gene: TRBJ1-6
d_gene: .
CDR3aa: CAWSRVSSSYNSPLHF
CDR3nt: TGTGCCTGGAGTCGGGTCTCCAGCTCCTATAATTCACCCCTCCACTTT

v_gene: TRBV6-1
abundance: .
j_gene: TRBJ1-2
d_gene: TRBD1
CDR3aa: CASSPKGGTANYGYTF
CDR3nt: TGTGCCAGCAGTCCGAAAGGGGGGACAGCTAACTATGGCTACACCTTC